What follows are 32 T cell receptor beta chains derived from one specimen sequenced in a study of T cell responses to AZD1222 COVID-19 vaccine. Sequenced by immunoSEQ multiplex PCR; TCRdb stores in-frame clones only, minus some. Of about 110,000 clones listed, roughly 86% were seen once; the top ten hold 4.4%. The input for sequencing was peripheral blood, taken 28 days after the second AZD1222 dose. The receptor set was obtained from an adult who received the AZD1222 COVID-19 vaccine.

The genes are TRBV2 and TRBJ1-6; D gene unclear. Deletions cut 4 bases from V and 10 bases from J, with 11 bases between. The V gene's germline CDR1 is SNHLY and CDR2 FYNNEI. The CDR3 length is 13 residues. The DNA of the CDR3 is TGTGCCAGCAGTGGGGAGTCATACTCACCCCTCCACTTT. Translation: CASSGESYSPLHF.

The V call is TRBV9, the J call TRBJ2-2, with 9 bases identical to TRBD2. Germline CDR1 reads SGDLS; CDR2 reads YYNGEE. The CDR3 sequence is 17 residues long. The V gene end was trimmed by 2 bases and the J gene end by 1 base; junction bases not matched to a gene: 6. The CDR3 DNA is TGTGCCAGCAGCGTCCCAATTAGCGGGGGGAACACCGGGGAGCTGTTTTTT. Translated: CASSVPISGGNTGELFF.

The chain recombines TRBV4-2 with TRBJ1-1; D not resolved. CDR3 length: 15 amino acids. Germline values: CDR1 LGHNA, CDR2 YNFKEQ. Trimming took 1 base from V and 3 from J, leaving 12 bases between them. The CDR3 reads CASSQVFWGYTEAFF. The CDR3 bases are TGTGCCAGCAGCCAAGTATTTTGGGGATACACTGAAGCTTTCTTT.

V usage is TRBV29-1 and J usage is TRBJ2-3; possibly TRBD1 for D (6 bases). CDR1 is SQVTM, CDR2 ANQGSEA, per germline. Trimming stripped 4 bases from V and 1 base from J, with 6 bases between. The CDR3 is 12 amino acids. CDR3 sequence reads: CSVAGGTDTQYF. For the CDR3, the DNA is TGCAGCGTTGCAGGGGGCACAGATACGCAGTATTTT.

The sample holds a few counts of this clone. V and J are TRBV5-1 and TRBJ1-1; weak D call: TRBD1 (5 bases). There are 17 residues in the CDR3. Trimming shortened V by 0 bases and J by 0 bases, and 15 bases separated the two germline ends. Per the germline V gene, CDR1 is SGHRS and CDR2 is YFSETQ. The CDR3 loop is CASSLAAGGNMNTEAFF. DNA of the CDR3: TGCGCCAGCAGCTTGGCGGCCGGGGGGAATATGAACACTGAAGCTTTCTTT.

V is TRBV19 and J is TRBJ2-5, with D possibly being TRBD2 (6 bases). CDR3 length equals 13 residues. Trimming took 11 bases from V and 4 from J, leaving 17 bases between them. Per germline, CDR1 LNHDA and CDR2 SQIVND (reference sequence). The CDR3 coding sequence is TGTGCCGCGTCGGGGGAAGGTGGAGAGACCCAGTACTTC. Protein: CAASGEGGETQYF.

V and J are TRBV30 and TRBJ1-1; D remains unclear. The CDR3 consists of 13 residues. Deletions cut 5 bases from V and 1 base from J, with 11 bases between. CDR1 and CDR2 from the germline V gene are GTSNPN and SVGIG (reference sequence). This CDR3 reads CAWSALPNTEAFF. CDR3 nucleotides: TGTGCCTGGTCGGCACTTCCGAACACTGAAGCTTTCTTT.

The chain joins TRBV4-2 to TRBJ1-6; no clear D gene. Germline assignment: CDR1 LGHNA and CDR2 YNFKEQ. The CDR3 consists of 14 residues. The V and J ends lost 0 bases and 5 bases respectively, with 5 bases between them. CDR3 region: CASSQEFNNSPLHF. In DNA form, the CDR3 reads TGTGCCAGCAGCCAAGAATTCAATAATTCACCCCTCCACTTT.

The chain has TRBV19 and TRBJ2-1; 10 bases line up with TRBD2. Germline CDR1 and CDR2: LNHDA and SQIVND (reference sequence). Losses at the gene ends were 7 bases for V and 9 bases for J; bases not matched to a gene: 12. The CDR3 consists of 15 residues. DNA of the CDR3: TGTGCCAGTACAAAGCGGGGGGGGCTCCCCCCTGAGCAGTTCTTC. Amino acids: CASTKRGGLPPEQFF.

J is TRBJ2-2 and V is TRBV7-6; TRBD2 agrees at 15 bases. V gave up 5 bases and J gave up 4 bases; unmatched junction bases: 8. The CDR3 sequence is 18 residues long. Germline CDR1 is SGHVS and CDR2 is FNYEAQ. This CDR3 is CASSPRTSGGAGTGELFF. The CDR3 bases are TGTGCCAGCAGCCCCAGGACTAGCGGGGGGGCCGGCACCGGGGAGCTGTTTTTT.

This clone was detected only a few times. This rearrangement joins TRBV23-1 to TRBJ2-1; TRBD1 matches at 7 bases. TRBV23-1 is an ORF, with its function uncertain. The V segment lost 6 bases and the J segment 5 bases; nucleotides outside the gene matches: 10. The CDR3 sequence is 15 residues long. The CDR3 sequence: CASRHPDRLDNEQFF. The CDR3 nucleotides are TGCGCCAGCAGACATCCGGACAGGTTAGACAATGAGCAGTTCTTC.

The V gene is TRBV19, the J gene TRBJ1-1, with D unclear. Germline CDR1 is LNHDA and CDR2 is SQIVND (reference sequence). With 4 bases removed from V and 0 bases from J, the gap between germline ends came to 6 bases. This CDR3 is 13 amino acids long. The CDR3: CASSNAVNTEAFF. The DNA for the CDR3 is TGTGCCAGTAGTAATGCGGTGAACACTGAAGCTTTCTTT.

The J gene is TRBJ2-7, the V gene TRBV11-2, with no clear D. Per germline, CDR1 SGHAT and CDR2 FQNNGV. This CDR3 has 14 amino acids. Deletions cut 5 bases from V and 2 bases from J, with 13 bases between. The CDR3 bases are TGTGCCAGCAGCCCCGGATCCACAACCTACGAGCAGTACTTC. It specifies CASSPGSTTYEQYF.

The chain combines TRBV5-6 with TRBJ2-2; D assignment may be TRBD1 or TRBD2 (5 bases each). CDR3 length: 15 amino acids. The germline gives CDR1 SGHDT, CDR2 YYEEEE. V was shortened by 4 bases and J by 6 bases, with 16 bases between the two germline ends. The CDR3 DNA reads TGTGCCAGCAGCCCCGGGGCTAGTGTAGCCGGGGAGCTGTTTTTT. It specifies CASSPGASVAGELFF.

V and J are TRBV11-1 and TRBJ2-1; D may be TRBD1 (5 bases). CDR3 length: 14 amino acids. Germline-derived CDR1 and CDR2 are SGHAT and FQDESV (reference sequence). Deletions cut 1 base from V and 2 bases from J, with 6 bases between. The CDR3 sequence: CASSLVQAYNEQFF. Written as DNA, the CDR3 is TGTGCCAGCAGCTTAGTACAGGCCTACAATGAGCAGTTCTTC.

J is TRBJ2-3 and V is TRBV5-5, with TRBD2 identical over 11 bases. Germline CDR1 and CDR2: SGHKS and YYEKEE (reference sequence). V gave up 4 bases and J gave up 5 bases; unmatched junction bases: 6. The CDR3 consists of 15 residues. The CDR3 sequence: CASSLGLAGGDTQYF. As DNA, the CDR3 is TGTGCCAGCAGCCTAGGGCTAGCGGGGGGAGATACGCAGTATTTT.

The chain has TRBV6-6 and TRBJ1-1; 9 bases are shared with TRBD1. V dropped 5 bases and J dropped 0; count of bases not matched to a gene: 7. The CDR3 contains 16 residues. The germline V gene encodes CDR1 MNHNY and CDR2 SVGAGI (reference sequence). The CDR3, as DNA: TGTGCCAGCAGTGCGTACAGACAGGGGGTGAACACTGAAGCTTTCTTT. It translates to CASSAYRQGVNTEAFF.

J is TRBJ2-2 and V is TRBV27; 9 bases match TRBD2. The CDR3 consists of 13 residues. CDR1 and CDR2 from the germline V gene are MNHEY and SMNVEV (reference sequence). The V gene end was trimmed by 5 bases and the J gene end by 15 bases; junction bases not matched to a gene: 10. The DNA for the CDR3 is TGTGCCAGCAGTCCCCGTCTAGCGGGAAAGGTGTTTTTT. It specifies CASSPRLAGKVFF.

The chain has TRBV5-1 and TRBJ1-1; D call uncertain. The CDR3 loop spans 14 amino acids. V dropped 1 base and J dropped 1 base, with 8 bases sitting between them. The germline gives CDR1 SGHRS, CDR2 YFSETQ. The CDR3 loop is CASSLRTANTEAFF. CDR3 DNA: TGCGCCAGCAGCTTGAGAACAGCGAACACTGAAGCTTTCTTT.

This rearrangement joins TRBV30 to TRBJ1-6; 10 positions match TRBD1. Per germline, CDR1 GTSNPN and CDR2 SVGIG (reference sequence). V shed 3 bases and J 6 bases; nucleotides not matched to a gene: 2. CDR3 length equals 14 residues. The CDR3 sequence: CAWSGDRGNSPLHF. The CDR3 DNA reads TGTGCCTGGAGCGGGGACAGGGGTAATTCACCCCTCCACTTT.

This clone was observed a single time. This chain uses TRBV10-3 with TRBJ1-1; no definite D call. The CDR3 runs 14 residues. Trimming cost V 1 base and J 6 bases, with 12 bases left between them. The germline gives CDR1 ENHRY, CDR2 SYGVKD. CDR3 nucleotide sequence: TGTGCCATCAGTGAGTATCCCAACGGGGCTGAAGCTTTCTTT. Translating it yields CAISEYPNGAEAFF.

This sequence joins TRBV6-4 and TRBJ2-1; the D call may be TRBD1 or TRBD2 (6 bases each). V was cut by 2 bases and J by 5 bases, with 16 bases left in between. The CDR3 is 16 residues long. Germline V gene sequence: CDR1 MRHNA, CDR2 SNTAGT. DNA of the CDR3: TGTGCCAGCAGTGACGGGCCGGGGGCGAAAAACAATGAGCAGTTCTTC. Translated: CASSDGPGAKNNEQFF.

A note on this clone: The same CDR3 is also encoded by other DNA sequences in this sample. This chain uses TRBV27 with TRBJ1-1; 11 bases fit TRBD1. The CDR3 spans 14 residues. Germline V CDR1 and CDR2: MNHEY, SMNVEV (reference sequence). The V and J ends lost 3 bases and 4 bases, in that order; junction bases with no gene match: 1. The CDR3 spells CASSLGTGGTEAFF. The DNA of the CDR3 is TGTGCCAGCAGTTTGGGGACAGGGGGCACTGAAGCTTTCTTT.

The chain combines TRBV6-5 with TRBJ2-7; 9 positions agree with TRBD1. CDR3 length: 13 amino acids. From germline, CDR1 is MNHEY and CDR2 SVGAGI. J was trimmed by 3 bases and V by 10 bases; bases with no gene match: 7. This CDR3 is CATHRGQGYEQYF. As DNA, the CDR3 is TGTGCCACCCACAGGGGGCAGGGCTACGAGCAGTACTTC.

V usage is TRBV5-1 and J usage is TRBJ2-7; D gene unclear. The V and J ends lost 3 bases and 7 bases respectively, with 11 bases between them. The CDR3 consists of 12 residues. Germline V lookup: CDR1 SGHRS, CDR2 YFSETQ. In DNA, the CDR3 is TGCGCCAGCAGCTCCAGTCTAGTAGAGCAGTACTTC. Its protein product is CASSSSLVEQYF.

The CDR3 is CASSVDPEGYTF. The CDR3, as DNA: TGTGCCAGCAGCGTTGATCCGGAAGGCTACACCTTC. The chain links TRBV4-2 to TRBJ1-2; no clear D. There are 12 residues in the CDR3. Germline CDR1 is LGHNA and CDR2 is YNFKEQ. V lost 5 bases to trimming and J lost 8 bases, with 12 bases between them.

The chain carries TRBV2 and TRBJ2-3; D is undetermined. V dropped 1 base and J dropped 2 bases, with 10 bases sitting between them. CDR3 size: 15 residues. CDR1 is SNHLY and CDR2 is FYNNEI in the germline V gene. CDR3 bases: TGTGCCAGCAGTGAAGTTGCGGAGTACACAGATACGCAGTATTTT. As protein: CASSEVAEYTDTQYF. Combining the CDR3 with reference TRBV2 and TRBJ2-3 gives the whole variable domain EPEVTQTPSHQVTQMGQEVILRCVPISNHLYFYWYRQILGQKVEFLVSFYNNEISEKSEIFDDQFSVERPDGSNFTLKIRSTKLEDSAMYFCASSEVAEYTDTQYFGPGTRLTVL.

The chain links TRBV27 to TRBJ2-7, with 8 bases aligning to TRBD2. V lost 8 bases to trimming and J lost 0 bases; unmatched junction nucleotides: 6. The CDR3 length is 14 residues. CDR1 MNHEY and CDR2 SMNVEV come from the germline V gene (reference sequence). The CDR3 protein is CASGPTSASYEQYF. CDR3 nucleotide sequence: TGTGCCAGCGGGCCGACTAGCGCCTCCTACGAGCAGTACTTC.

The V call is TRBV4-3, the J call TRBJ2-1, with D unresolved. The CDR3 loop spans 14 amino acids. Trimming cost V 0 bases and J 12 bases, with 15 bases left between them. CDR1 is LGHNA and CDR2 is YSLEER in the germline V gene. CDR3 residues: CASSQDRRSGGQFF. CDR3 nucleotide sequence: TGCGCCAGCAGCCAAGATAGACGGTCCGGCGGGCAGTTCTTC.

V is TRBV29-1 and J is TRBJ2-2, with no clear D. V was shortened by 6 bases and J by 1 base, with 9 bases between the two germline ends. The CDR3 covers 13 residues. The V gene's germline CDR1 is SQVTM and CDR2 ANQGSEA. The CDR3 spells CSVSTWNTGELFF. CDR3 coding DNA: TGCAGCGTGTCGACTTGGAACACCGGGGAGCTGTTTTTT.

The CDR3 region is CASSPTGEAFF. The CDR3 coding sequence is TGTGCCAGCAGCCCAACAGGGGAAGCTTTCTTT. J is TRBJ1-1 and V is TRBV11-2, with D tentatively TRBD1 (6 bases). From germline, CDR1 is SGHAT and CDR2 FQNNGV. V lost 5 bases and J lost 8, with 9 bases in between. This CDR3 region has 11 residues.

The chain links TRBV5-4 to TRBJ2-6; 7 bases fit TRBD1. This CDR3 is built from 17 residues. Trimming cost V 2 bases and J 4 bases; bases outside gene matches: 9. Germline CDR1 reads SGHNT; CDR2 reads YYREEE (reference sequence). This CDR3 is CASSFPATGIGANVLTF. The CDR3 coding sequence is TGTGCCAGCAGCTTCCCTGCGACAGGGATCGGGGCCAACGTCCTGACTTTC.